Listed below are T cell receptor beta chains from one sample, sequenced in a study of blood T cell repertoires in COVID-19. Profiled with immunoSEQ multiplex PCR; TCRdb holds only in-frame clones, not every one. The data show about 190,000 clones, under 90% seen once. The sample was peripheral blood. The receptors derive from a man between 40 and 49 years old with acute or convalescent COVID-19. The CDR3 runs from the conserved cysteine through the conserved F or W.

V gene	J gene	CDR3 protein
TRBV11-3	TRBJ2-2	CASSTKSFGGANTGELFF
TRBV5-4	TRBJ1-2	CASSAAGTGAYGYTF
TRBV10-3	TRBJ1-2	CAIMAGDGYTF
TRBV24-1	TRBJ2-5	CATSGRGAQETQYF
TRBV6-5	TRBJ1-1	CASSYQVYTEAFF
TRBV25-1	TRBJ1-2	CATGDRGTFYGYTF
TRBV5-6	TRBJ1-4	CASSFAQRTNEKLFF
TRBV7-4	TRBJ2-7	CASSPLREGFSYEQYF
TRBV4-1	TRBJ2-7	CASSQVGQTPYEQYF
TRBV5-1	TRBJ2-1	CASRLSAPPLGNNEQFF